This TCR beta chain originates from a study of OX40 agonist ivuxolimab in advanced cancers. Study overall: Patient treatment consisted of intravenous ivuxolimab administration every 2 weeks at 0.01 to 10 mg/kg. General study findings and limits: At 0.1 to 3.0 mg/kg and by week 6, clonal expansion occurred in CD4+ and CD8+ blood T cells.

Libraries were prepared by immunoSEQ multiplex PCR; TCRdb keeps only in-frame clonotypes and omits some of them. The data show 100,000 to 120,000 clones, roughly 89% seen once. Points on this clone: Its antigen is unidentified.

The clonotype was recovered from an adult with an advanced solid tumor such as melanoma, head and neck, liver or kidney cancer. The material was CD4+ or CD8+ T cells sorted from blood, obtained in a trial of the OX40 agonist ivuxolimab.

The CDR3 nucleotides are TGTGCCTGGACCCCACAGGGTAATCAGCCCCAGCATTTT. Its protein product is CAWTPQGNQPQHF. J is TRBJ1-5 and V is TRBV30; D may be TRBD1 (6 bases). The CDR3 has 13 amino acids. Germline CDR1 GTSNPN, CDR2 SVGIG (reference sequence). V shed 4 bases and J shed 4 bases, with 11 bases lying between them. Using reference TRBV30 and TRBJ1-5 for the parts outside the CDR3, the full variable domain is SQTIHQWPATLVQPVGSPLSLECTVEGTSNPNLYWYRQAAGRGLQLLFYSVGIGQISSEVPQNLSASRPQDRQFILSSKKLLLSDSGFYLCAWTPQGNQPQHFGDGTRLSIL.